The rows below give T cell receptor beta chains drawn from one sample of a study of blood T cell repertoires in COVID-19. TCRdb's table, derived via immunoSEQ multiplex PCR, lists solely in-frame clones and lacks some. The profile shows under 250,000 clones, around 90% of them singletons. The sequenced sample was peripheral blood. Every receptor here comes from a young man with active or convalescent COVID-19. Both conserved end residues are part of each CDR3. Each record gives: CDR3 length, V gene, J gene, CDR3 protein.

cdr3_length: 18
v_call: TRBV9
j_call: TRBJ2-1
cdr3_aa: CASSDGTGPKESYNEQFF

cdr3_length: 15
v_call: TRBV5-4
j_call: TRBJ2-3
cdr3_aa: CASSIRDISTDTQYF

cdr3_length: 16
v_call: TRBV27
j_call: TRBJ2-5
cdr3_aa: CASSLSRTSGQETQYF

cdr3_length: 16
v_call: TRBV4-1
j_call: TRBJ2-7
cdr3_aa: CAAHGIGLADSYEQYF

cdr3_length: 13
v_call: TRBV12-3/TRBV12-4
j_call: TRBJ1-1
cdr3_aa: CASSLQGNTEAFF

cdr3_length: 16
v_call: TRBV5-1
j_call: TRBJ1-4
cdr3_aa: CASSWLGISFNEKLFF

cdr3_length: 15
v_call: TRBV2
j_call: TRBJ2-1
cdr3_aa: CASSPGLAGYNEQFF

cdr3_length: 14
v_call: TRBV18
j_call: TRBJ2-7
cdr3_aa: CASSPAPSGYEQYF

cdr3_length: 11
v_call: TRBV2
j_call: TRBJ2-1
cdr3_aa: CASKEAGEQFF

cdr3_length: 16
v_call: TRBV7-2
j_call: TRBJ2-7
cdr3_aa: CASSLDSGSPTYEQYF

cdr3_length: 15
v_call: TRBV10-3
j_call: TRBJ2-3
cdr3_aa: CAISGLVVSTDTQYF

cdr3_length: 16
v_call: TRBV9
j_call: TRBJ1-3
cdr3_aa: CASSPQTGAAGNTIYF

cdr3_length: 14
v_call: TRBV6-6
j_call: TRBJ2-1
cdr3_aa: CASSQGLAVNEQFF

cdr3_length: 13
v_call: TRBV27
j_call: TRBJ1-3
cdr3_aa: CASSLDRGNTIYF

cdr3_length: 15
v_call: TRBV7-2
j_call: TRBJ1-2
cdr3_aa: CASSLRQEYFYGYTF

cdr3_length: 14
v_call: TRBV7-3
j_call: TRBJ1-1
cdr3_aa: CASSLGGQGTEAFF

cdr3_length: 13
v_call: TRBV6-5
j_call: TRBJ1-2
cdr3_aa: CASSYDGDYGYTF

cdr3_length: 17
v_call: TRBV5-4
j_call: TRBJ2-6
cdr3_aa: CASSSETQGTGANVLTF

cdr3_length: 16
v_call: TRBV2
j_call: TRBJ1-5
cdr3_aa: CASSDWSRREDQPQHF

cdr3_length: 15
v_call: TRBV5-1
j_call: TRBJ2-3
cdr3_aa: CASSGSSGPGGTQYF

cdr3_length: 22
v_call: TRBV28
j_call: TRBJ2-7
cdr3_aa: CASSFTLQGLAGDAPTSYEQYF

cdr3_length: 13
v_call: TRBV12-3/TRBV12-4
j_call: TRBJ2-5
cdr3_aa: CASRRTSGETQYF

cdr3_length: 13
v_call: TRBV5-6
j_call: TRBJ1-2
cdr3_aa: CASSLGQSYGYTF

cdr3_length: 16
v_call: TRBV9
j_call: TRBJ2-7
cdr3_aa: CASSVGPSGGSYEQYF